This TCR beta chain was sequenced during a study of blood T cell repertoires in COVID-19. Study as a whole: Sites across the United States, Italy and Spain contributed samples from acute and convalescent COVID-19.

The CDR3 sequence is 15 residues long. Germline-derived CDR1 and CDR2 are MNHEY and SMNVEV (reference sequence). V lost 3 bases and J 0 bases, leaving 8 bases between the germline ends. The data were produced by immunoSEQ multiplex PCR, yet TCRdb's version contains in-frame clones alone and is incomplete. The sample has more than 65,000 clones, around 79% seen once; the top ten hold 15% to 20%. This clone appeared a few times. Sequencing input: peripheral blood. This clonotype was sampled from a man in his sixties with acute or convalescent COVID-19. J is TRBJ2-2 and V is TRBV27; TRBD2 is a possible D gene (5 bases). DNA of the CDR3: TGTGCCAGCAGTTTTGGGAGAGCGAACACCGGGGAGCTGTTTTTT. It specifies CASSFGRANTGELFF.